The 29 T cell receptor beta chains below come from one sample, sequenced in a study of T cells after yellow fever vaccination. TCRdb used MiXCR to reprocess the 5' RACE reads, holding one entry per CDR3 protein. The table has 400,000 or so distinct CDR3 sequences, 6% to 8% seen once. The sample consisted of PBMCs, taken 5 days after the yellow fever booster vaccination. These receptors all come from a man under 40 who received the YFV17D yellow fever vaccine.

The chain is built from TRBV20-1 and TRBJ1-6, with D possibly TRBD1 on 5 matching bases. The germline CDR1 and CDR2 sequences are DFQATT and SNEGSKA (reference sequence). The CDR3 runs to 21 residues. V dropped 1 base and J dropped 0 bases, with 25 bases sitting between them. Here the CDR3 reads CSARASGGGNLEFSYNSPLHF. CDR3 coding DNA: TGCAGTGCTAGAGCGAGCGGGGGTGGAAATTTAGAATTCTCCTATAATTCACCCCTCCACTTT.

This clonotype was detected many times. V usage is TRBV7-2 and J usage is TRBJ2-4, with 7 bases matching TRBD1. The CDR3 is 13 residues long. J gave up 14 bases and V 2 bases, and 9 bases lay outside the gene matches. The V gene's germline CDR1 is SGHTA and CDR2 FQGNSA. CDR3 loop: CASSLSRQGLKYF. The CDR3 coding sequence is TGTGCCAGCAGCTTATCGAGACAGGGATTGAAGTACTTC.

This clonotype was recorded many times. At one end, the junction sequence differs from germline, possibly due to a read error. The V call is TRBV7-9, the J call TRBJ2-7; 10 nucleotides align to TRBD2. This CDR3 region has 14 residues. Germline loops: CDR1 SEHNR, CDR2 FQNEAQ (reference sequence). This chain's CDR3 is CASSIAGGTHEQYF. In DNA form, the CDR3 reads TGTGCCAGCAGCATAGCGGGAGGTACCCACGAGCAGTACTTC.

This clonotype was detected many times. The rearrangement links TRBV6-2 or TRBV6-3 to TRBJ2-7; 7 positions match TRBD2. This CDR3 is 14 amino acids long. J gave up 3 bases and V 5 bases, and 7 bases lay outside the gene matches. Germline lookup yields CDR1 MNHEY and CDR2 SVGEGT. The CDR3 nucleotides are TGTGCCAGCAGTAAGGAAGCGGGAATCTACGAGCAGTACTTC. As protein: CASSKEAGIYEQYF.

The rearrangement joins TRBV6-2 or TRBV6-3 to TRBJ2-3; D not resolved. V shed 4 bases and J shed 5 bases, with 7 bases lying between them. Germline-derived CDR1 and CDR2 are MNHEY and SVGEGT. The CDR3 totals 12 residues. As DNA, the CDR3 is TGTGCCAGCAGTTCCAAGAGAGATACGCAGTATTTT. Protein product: CASSSKRDTQYF.

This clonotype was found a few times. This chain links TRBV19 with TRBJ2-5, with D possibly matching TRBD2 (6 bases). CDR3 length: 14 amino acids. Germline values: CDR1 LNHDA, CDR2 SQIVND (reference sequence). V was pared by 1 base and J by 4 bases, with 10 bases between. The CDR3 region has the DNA TGTGCCAGTAGTATAGTTCCAGCGGGAGAGACCCAGTACTTC. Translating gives CASSIVPAGETQYF.

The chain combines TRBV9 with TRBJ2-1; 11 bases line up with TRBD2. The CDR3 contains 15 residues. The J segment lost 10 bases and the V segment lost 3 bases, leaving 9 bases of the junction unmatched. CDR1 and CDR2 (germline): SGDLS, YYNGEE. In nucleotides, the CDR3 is TGTGCCAGCAGCGCGACTAGCGGGAATCCTCGCGAGCAGTTCTTC. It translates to CASSATSGNPREQFF.

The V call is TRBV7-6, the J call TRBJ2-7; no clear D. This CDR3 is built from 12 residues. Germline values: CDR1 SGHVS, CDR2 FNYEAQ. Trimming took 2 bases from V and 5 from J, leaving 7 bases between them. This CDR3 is CASSLSLDEQYF. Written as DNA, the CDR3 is TGTGCCAGCAGCTTAAGTCTTGACGAGCAGTACTTC.

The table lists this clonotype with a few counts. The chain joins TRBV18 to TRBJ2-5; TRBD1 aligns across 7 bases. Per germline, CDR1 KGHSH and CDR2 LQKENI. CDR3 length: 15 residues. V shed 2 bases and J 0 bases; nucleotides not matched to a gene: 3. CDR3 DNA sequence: TGTGCCAGCTCACCAGCCGGGACAGACCAAGAGACCCAGTACTTC. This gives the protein CASSPAGTDQETQYF.

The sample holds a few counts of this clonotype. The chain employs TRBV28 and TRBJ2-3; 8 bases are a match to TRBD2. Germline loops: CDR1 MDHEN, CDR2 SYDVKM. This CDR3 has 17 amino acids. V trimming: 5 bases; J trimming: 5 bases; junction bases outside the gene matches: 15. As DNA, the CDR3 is TGTGCCAGCAGTAGTTCCCCGAGCGGGAGTATTAGAGATACGCAGTATTTT. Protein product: CASSSSPSGSIRDTQYF.

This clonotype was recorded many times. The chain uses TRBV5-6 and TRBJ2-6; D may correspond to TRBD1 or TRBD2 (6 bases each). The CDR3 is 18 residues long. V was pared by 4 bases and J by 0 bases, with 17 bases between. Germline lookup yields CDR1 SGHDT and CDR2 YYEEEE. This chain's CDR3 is CASSPRRRGASGANVLTF. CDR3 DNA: TGTGCCAGCAGCCCTCGCCGGAGGGGGGCCTCTGGGGCCAACGTCCTGACTTTC.

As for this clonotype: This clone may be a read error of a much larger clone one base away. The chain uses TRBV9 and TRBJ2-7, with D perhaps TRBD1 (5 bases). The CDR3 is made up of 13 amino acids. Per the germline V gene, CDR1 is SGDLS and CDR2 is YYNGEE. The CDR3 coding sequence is TGTGCCAGCAGCAGGACATCTTCCTCAGAGCAGCACTTC. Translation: CASSRTSSSEQHF.

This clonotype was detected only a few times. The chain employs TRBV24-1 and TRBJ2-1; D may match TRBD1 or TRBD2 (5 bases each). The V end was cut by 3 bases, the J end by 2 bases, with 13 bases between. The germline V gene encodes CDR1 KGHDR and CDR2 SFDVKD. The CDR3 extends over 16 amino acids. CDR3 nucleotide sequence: TGTGCCACCAGTGATCCCGGGGCCAAGACCTACAATGAGCAGTTCTTC. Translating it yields CATSDPGAKTYNEQFF.

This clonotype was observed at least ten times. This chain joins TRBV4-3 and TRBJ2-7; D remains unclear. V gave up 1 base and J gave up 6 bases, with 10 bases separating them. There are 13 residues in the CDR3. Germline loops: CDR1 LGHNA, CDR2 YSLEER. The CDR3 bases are TGCGCCAGCAGCCAAGTCTCGCAGTCCGAGCAGTACTTC. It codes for CASSQVSQSEQYF.

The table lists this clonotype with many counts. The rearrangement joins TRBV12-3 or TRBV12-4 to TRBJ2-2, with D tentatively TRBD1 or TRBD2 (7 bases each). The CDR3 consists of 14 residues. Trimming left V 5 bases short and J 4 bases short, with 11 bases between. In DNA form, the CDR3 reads TGTGCCAGCAGTCCAGGGGGGGGCACCGGGGAGCTGTTTTTT. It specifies CASSPGGGTGELFF.

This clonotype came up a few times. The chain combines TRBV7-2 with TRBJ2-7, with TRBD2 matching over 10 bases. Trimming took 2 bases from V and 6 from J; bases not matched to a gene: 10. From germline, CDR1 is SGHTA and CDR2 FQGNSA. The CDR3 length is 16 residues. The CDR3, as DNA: TGTGCCAGCAGCTTACTGGCTAGCGGGAGTAGATCCGAGCAGTACTTC. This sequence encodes CASSLLASGSRSEQYF.

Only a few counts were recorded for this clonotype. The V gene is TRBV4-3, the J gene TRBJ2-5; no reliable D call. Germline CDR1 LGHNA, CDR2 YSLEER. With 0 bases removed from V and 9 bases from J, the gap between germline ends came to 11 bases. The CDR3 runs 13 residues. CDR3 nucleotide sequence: TGCGCCAGCAGCCAAGATCGCGGTGGGGCCCAGTACTTC. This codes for CASSQDRGGAQYF.

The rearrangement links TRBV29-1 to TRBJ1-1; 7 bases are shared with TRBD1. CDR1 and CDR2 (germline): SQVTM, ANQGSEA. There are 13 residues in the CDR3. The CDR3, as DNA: TGCACGGCGGGGGGACAGAAGGACACTGAAGCTTTCTTT. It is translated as CTAGGQKDTEAFF. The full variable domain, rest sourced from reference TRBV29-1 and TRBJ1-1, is SAVISQKPSRDICQRGTSLTIQCQVDSQVTMMFWYRQQPGQSLTLIATANQGSEATYESGFVIDKFPISRPNLTFSTLTVSNMSPEDSSIYLCTAGGQKDTEAFFGQGTRLTVV.

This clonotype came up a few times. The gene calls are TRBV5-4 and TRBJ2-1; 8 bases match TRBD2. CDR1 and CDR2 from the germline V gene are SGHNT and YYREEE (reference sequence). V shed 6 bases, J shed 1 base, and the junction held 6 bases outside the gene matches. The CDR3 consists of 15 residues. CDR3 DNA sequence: TGTGCCAGCACCCGGGGGGGGGCATCCTACAATGAGCAGTTCTTC. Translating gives CASTRGGASYNEQFF.

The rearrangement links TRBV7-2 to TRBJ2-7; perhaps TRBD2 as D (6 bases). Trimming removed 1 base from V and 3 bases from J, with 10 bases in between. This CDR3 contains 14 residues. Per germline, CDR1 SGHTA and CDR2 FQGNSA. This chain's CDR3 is CASSLGGTDYEQYF. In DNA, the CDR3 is TGTGCCAGCAGCTTAGGCGGGACCGACTACGAGCAGTACTTC. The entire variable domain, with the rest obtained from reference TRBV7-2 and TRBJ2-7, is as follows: GAGVSQSPSNKVTEKGKDVELRCDPISGHTALYWYRQSLGQGLEFLIYFQGNSAPDKSGLPSDRFSAERTGGSVSTLTIQRTQQEDSAVYLCASSLGGTDYEQYFGPGTRLTVT.

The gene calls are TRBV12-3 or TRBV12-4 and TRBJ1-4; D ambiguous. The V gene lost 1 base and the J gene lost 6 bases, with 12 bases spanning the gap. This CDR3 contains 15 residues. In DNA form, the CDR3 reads TGTGCCAGCAGTTTAGATCGGGCAACGGATGAAAAACTGTTTTTT. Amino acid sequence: CASSLDRATDEKLFF.

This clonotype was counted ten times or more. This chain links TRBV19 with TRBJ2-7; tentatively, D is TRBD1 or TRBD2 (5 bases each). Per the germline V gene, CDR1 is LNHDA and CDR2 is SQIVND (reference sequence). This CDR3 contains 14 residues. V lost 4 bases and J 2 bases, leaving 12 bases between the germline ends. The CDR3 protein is CASSRRDGPYEQYF. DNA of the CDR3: TGTGCCAGTAGTAGAAGGGACGGACCCTACGAGCAGTACTTC.

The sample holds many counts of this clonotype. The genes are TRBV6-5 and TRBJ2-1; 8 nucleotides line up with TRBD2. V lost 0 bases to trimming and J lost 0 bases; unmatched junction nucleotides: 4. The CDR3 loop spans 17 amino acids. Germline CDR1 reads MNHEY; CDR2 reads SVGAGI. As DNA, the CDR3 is TGTGCCAGCAGTTACTCGAAAAGCGGGAGCTCCTACAATGAGCAGTTCTTC. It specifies CASSYSKSGSSYNEQFF.

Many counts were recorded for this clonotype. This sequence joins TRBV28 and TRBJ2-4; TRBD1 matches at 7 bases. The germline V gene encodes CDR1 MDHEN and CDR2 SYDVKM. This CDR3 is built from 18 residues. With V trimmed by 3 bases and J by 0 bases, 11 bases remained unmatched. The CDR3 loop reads CASSFRGRGTIAKNIQYF. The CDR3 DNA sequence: TGTGCCAGCAGTTTCCGTGGCAGGGGGACGATAGCCAAAAACATTCAGTACTTC.

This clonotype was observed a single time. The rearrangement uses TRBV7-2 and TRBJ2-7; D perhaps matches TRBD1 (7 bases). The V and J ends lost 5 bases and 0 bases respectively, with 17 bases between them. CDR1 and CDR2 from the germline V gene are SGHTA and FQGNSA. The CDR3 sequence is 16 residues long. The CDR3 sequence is CTSSPAPQGGSYEQYF. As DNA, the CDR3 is TGTACCAGCAGCCCCGCCCCCCAGGGGGGCTCCTACGAGCAGTACTTC.

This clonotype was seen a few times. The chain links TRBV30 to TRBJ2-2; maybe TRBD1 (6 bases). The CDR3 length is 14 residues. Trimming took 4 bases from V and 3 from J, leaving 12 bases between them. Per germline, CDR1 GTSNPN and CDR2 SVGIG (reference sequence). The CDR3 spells CAWTGQIHTGELFF. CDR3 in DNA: TGTGCCTGGACCGGACAGATCCACACCGGGGAGCTGTTTTTT.

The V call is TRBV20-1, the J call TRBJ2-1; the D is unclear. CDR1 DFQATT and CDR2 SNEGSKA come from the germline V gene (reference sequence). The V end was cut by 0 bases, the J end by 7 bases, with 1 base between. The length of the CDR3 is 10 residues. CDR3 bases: TGCAGTGCTAGAGAGAATGAGCAGTTCTTC. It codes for CSARENEQFF.

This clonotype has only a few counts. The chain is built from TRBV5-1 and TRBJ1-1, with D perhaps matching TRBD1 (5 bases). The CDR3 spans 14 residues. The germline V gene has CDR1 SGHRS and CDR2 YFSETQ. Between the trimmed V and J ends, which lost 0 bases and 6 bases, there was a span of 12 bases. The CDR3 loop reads CASSLDLGESEAFF. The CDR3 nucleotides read TGCGCCAGCAGCTTGGATTTAGGGGAGTCTGAAGCTTTCTTT.

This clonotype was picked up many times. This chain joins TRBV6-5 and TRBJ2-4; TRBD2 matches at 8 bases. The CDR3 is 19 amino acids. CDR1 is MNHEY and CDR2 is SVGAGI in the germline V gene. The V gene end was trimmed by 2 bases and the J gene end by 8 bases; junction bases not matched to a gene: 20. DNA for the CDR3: TGTGCCAGCAGTTACCCGAGGGGGACCCAATCGGGAGGGGGGGACATTCAGTACTTC. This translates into CASSYPRGTQSGGGDIQYF.